The clone carrying this T cell receptor beta chain was picked up a small number of times. Its antigen is undetermined. This entry comes from a study of T cells in Graves' hyperthyroidism and ophthalmopathy. Study in general: Peripheral blood was obtained at initial diagnosis, preceding any treatment.

Findings of the study overall: Onset of ophthalmopathy came a median approximately 6.5 months after the model predicted it.

Amplified TCR beta CDR3 regions derived from RNA transcripts. An initial round of RT-PCR targeting the TCR CDR3 relied on the HTBI primer set. TCRdb recomputed calls from the multiplex PCR reads with MiXCR, one row per CDR3 protein. The data hold 550,000 to 850,000 distinct CDR3 sequences, with around 19% observed a single time. The CDR3 has 16 residues. Germline values: CDR1 MNHNS, CDR2 SASEGT. The V and J ends lost 6 bases and 0 bases respectively, with 17 bases between them. The sequencing input was blood. This receptor was taken from a woman aged 45-65 years with Graves' hyperthyroidism that later progressed to Graves' ophthalmopathy. The chain recombines TRBV6-1 with TRBJ1-1; D gene unclear. The CDR3 nucleotides are TGTGCCAGCAGCCACCCCTTGGGAGGAATGAACACTGAAGCTTTCTTT. It specifies CASSHPLGGMNTEAFF.